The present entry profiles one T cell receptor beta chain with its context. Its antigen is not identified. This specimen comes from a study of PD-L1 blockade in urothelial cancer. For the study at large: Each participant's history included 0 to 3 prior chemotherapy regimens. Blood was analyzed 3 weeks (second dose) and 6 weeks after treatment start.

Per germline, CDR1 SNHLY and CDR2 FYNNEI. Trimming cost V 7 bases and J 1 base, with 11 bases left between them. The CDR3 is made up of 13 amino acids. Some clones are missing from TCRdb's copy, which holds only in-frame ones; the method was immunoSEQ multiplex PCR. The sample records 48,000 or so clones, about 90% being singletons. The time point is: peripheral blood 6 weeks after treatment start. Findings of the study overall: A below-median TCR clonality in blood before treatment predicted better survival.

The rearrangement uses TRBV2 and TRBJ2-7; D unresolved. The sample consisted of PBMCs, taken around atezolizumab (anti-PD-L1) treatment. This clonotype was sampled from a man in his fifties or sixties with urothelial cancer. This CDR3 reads CASIATVSYEQYF. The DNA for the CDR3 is TGTGCCAGCATAGCAACGGTATCCTACGAGCAGTACTTC.